What follows are 8 T cell receptor beta chains derived from one specimen sequenced in a study of T cells in Graves' hyperthyroidism and ophthalmopathy. Amplified regions were TCR beta CDR3 sequences from RNA transcripts. Initially, a first-round RT-PCR of the TCR CDR3 employed the HTBI primer set. MiXCR, applied by TCRdb to the multiplex PCR reads, yields one record per CDR3 protein. The sample includes approximately 740,000 distinct CDR3 sequences, 11% to 15% of them seen just once. Sequencing used blood. These receptor sequences come from a woman between 18 and 29 years old with Graves' hyperthyroidism.

This clonotype was detected only a few times. The rearrangement uses TRBV9 and TRBJ2-3; D is perhaps TRBD1 (6 bases). The CDR3 covers 15 residues. Germline V gene sequence: CDR1 SGDLS, CDR2 YYNGEE. The V end lost 3 bases, the J end lost 4 bases, and 15 bases lay between the germline ends. This chain's CDR3 is CASSGTAPYPDTQYF. CDR3 in DNA: TGTGCCAGCAGCGGGACAGCACCGTATCCAGATACGCAGTATTTT.

This clonotype appeared many times. This sequence joins TRBV6-2 or TRBV6-3 and TRBJ2-1; weak D call: TRBD2 (5 bases). V lost 2 bases and J 1 base, leaving 9 bases between the germline ends. Germline CDR1 and CDR2: MNHEY and SVGEGT. The CDR3 has 15 residues. CDR3 coding DNA: TGTGCCAGCAGTTACAAGCGGAGTTCCTACAATGAGCAGTTCTTC. It translates to CASSYKRSSYNEQFF.

This clonotype was picked up many times. This chain uses TRBV20-1 with TRBJ2-7; 11 bases are shared with TRBD2. The trim removed 0 bases at V and 8 bases at J, leaving 18 bases unmatched. CDR1 is DFQATT and CDR2 is SNEGSKA in the germline V gene (reference sequence). The CDR3 covers 18 residues. The CDR3: CSARDLASGRTFPWQQYF. The CDR3, as DNA: TGCAGTGCTAGAGATTTGGCTAGCGGGAGGACCTTCCCCTGGCAGCAGTACTTC.

This clonotype appeared many times. V gene TRBV11-1 combines with J gene TRBJ2-2, with 9 nucleotides matching TRBD1. This CDR3 has 15 residues. CDR1 is SGHAT and CDR2 is FQDESV in the germline V gene (reference sequence). Trimming removed 2 bases from V and 4 bases from J; junction bases left unmatched: 2. The CDR3 spells CASSLWDRATGELFF. Here the CDR3 DNA reads TGTGCCAGCAGCTTATGGGACAGGGCCACCGGGGAGCTGTTTTTT.

V is TRBV6-2 or TRBV6-3 and J is TRBJ1-5, with TRBD1 matching over 11 bases. The CDR3 has 15 residues. Germline lookup yields CDR1 MNHEY and CDR2 SVGEGT. The V segment lost 6 bases and the J segment 5 bases; nucleotides outside the gene matches: 6. The CDR3: CASRKDRGRDQPQHF. For the CDR3, the DNA is TGTGCCAGCAGGAAGGACAGGGGGCGCGATCAGCCCCAGCATTTT.

The chain couples TRBV6-1 to TRBJ1-1; D remains ambiguous. V lost 4 bases, J lost 3 bases, and 9 bases lay in between. The CDR3 has 13 amino acids. CDR1 is MNHNS and CDR2 is SASEGT in the germline V gene. The CDR3 sequence: CASSGVMHTEAFF. The CDR3 DNA is TGTGCCAGCAGTGGTGTGATGCACACTGAAGCTTTCTTT.

This clonotype was detected many times. This chain links TRBV30 with TRBJ2-3; D gene unclear. There are 13 residues in the CDR3. Trimming removed 0 bases at V and 1 base at J, with 5 bases between. Germline V gene data show CDR1 as GTSNPN and CDR2 as SVGIG (reference sequence). The CDR3 loop reads CAWSVRGTDTQYF. Here the CDR3 DNA reads TGTGCCTGGAGTGTACGAGGCACAGATACGCAGTATTTT.

The sample holds many counts of this clonotype. The V call is TRBV7-2, the J call TRBJ2-1; D not resolved. The germline V gene encodes CDR1 SGHTA and CDR2 FQGNSA. CDR3 length equals 16 residues. The V end lost 1 base, the J end lost 6 bases, and 16 bases lay between the germline ends. The DNA for the CDR3 is TGTGCCAGCAGCTTAGTTGCAGGAACTGGTGGCAATGAGCAGTTCTTC. It yields the protein CASSLVAGTGGNEQFF.